A single sample gave rise to the 31 T cell receptor beta chains below, sequenced in a study of cytomegalovirus exposure and HLA in healthy donors. PCR involved 60 Vbeta and 13 Jbeta primers. Generated by immunoSEQ multiplex PCR, the TCRdb table keeps only in-frame clones and is missing some. The sample contains 150,000 to 200,000 clones, around 79% of which appear only once. The sample comprised PBMCs. These receptors originate from a woman in her fifties or sixties in good health and CMV-seronegative.

The chain links TRBV6-5 to TRBJ1-3; a possible D gene is TRBD1 (6 bases). V was cut by 6 bases and J by 0 bases, with 12 bases left in between. The length of the CDR3 is 15 residues. Germline V gene data show CDR1 as MNHEY and CDR2 as SVGAGI. CDR3 DNA: TGTGCCAGCAGACGTGGACAGAGCTCTGGAAACACCATATATTTT. As protein: CASRRGQSSGNTIYF.

This clone was picked up one time. The V gene is TRBV5-1, the J gene TRBJ1-2; D is unresolved. The ends were cut back, 0 bases at V and 1 base at J, with 10 bases in the middle. The germline gives CDR1 SGHRS, CDR2 YFSETQ. This CDR3 has 15 residues. Written as DNA, the CDR3 is TGCGCCAGCAGCTTGGCAGGTCGGATTAACTATGGCTACACCTTC. Translation gives CASSLAGRINYGYTF.

The chain employs TRBV18 and TRBJ1-2; 8 bases line up with TRBD1. V shed 6 bases and J 3 bases; nucleotides not matched to a gene: 15. This CDR3 contains 17 residues. Germline CDR1 KGHSH, CDR2 LQKENI. CDR3 in amino acids: CASSQTGQVGEYYGYTF. The CDR3 DNA follows: TGTGCCAGCTCTCAAACGGGACAGGTCGGGGAATACTATGGCTACACCTTC.

CDR3 in DNA: TGTGCCAGCAGCTTTAGCACTGAGCAGTTCTTC. Amino acids: CASSFSTEQFF. The V and J genes are TRBV7-9 and TRBJ2-1; D gene ambiguous. In germline, CDR1 is SEHNR, CDR2 FQNEAQ (reference sequence). This CDR3 comprises 11 residues. Deletions cut 3 bases from V and 9 bases from J, with 6 bases between.

V and J are TRBV7-3 and TRBJ2-2, with D possibly TRBD1 on 6 matching bases. This CDR3 comprises 14 residues. V was clipped by 3 bases and J by 7 bases, with 12 bases between them. Germline lookup yields CDR1 SGHTA and CDR2 FQGTGA. CDR3 in DNA: TGTGCCAGCAGCTTCACTGGACAGAGCGGGGAGCTGTTTTTT. Its translation is CASSFTGQSGELFF.

J is TRBJ2-1 and V is TRBV5-6; TRBD2 matches at 9 bases. This CDR3 has 17 residues. Germline lookup yields CDR1 SGHDT and CDR2 YYEEEE. V gave up 4 bases and J gave up 0 bases; unmatched junction bases: 8. The CDR3 protein is CASSNPLAGRSYNEQFF. CDR3 bases: TGTGCCAGCAGCAACCCTCTAGCGGGGCGCTCCTACAATGAGCAGTTCTTC.

CDR3 in DNA: TGTGCCAGCTCATCGGGACTTCAAGAGACCCAGTACTTC. This gives the protein CASSSGLQETQYF. The chain recombines TRBV18 with TRBJ2-5; D possibly corresponds to TRBD2 (6 bases). Germline CDR1 and CDR2: KGHSH and LQKENI. The CDR3 runs 13 residues. V lost 5 bases to trimming and J lost 2 bases, with 9 bases between them.

The table lists this clone with a count of one. CDR3 coding DNA: TGTGCCAGCGGAGGGGGGGCACCCTACGAGCAGTACTTC. It yields the protein CASGGGAPYEQYF. V and J are TRBV6-5 and TRBJ2-7; tentatively, D is TRBD2 (7 bases). Trimming took 8 bases from V and 2 from J, leaving 13 bases between them. The CDR3 consists of 13 residues. Per the germline V gene, CDR1 is MNHEY and CDR2 is SVGAGI.

The V gene is TRBV6-1, the J gene TRBJ2-7; 9 nucleotides agree with TRBD1. Looked up from germline, CDR1 is MNHNS and CDR2 is SASEGT. The CDR3 runs 14 residues. V dropped 2 bases and J dropped 4; count of bases not matched to a gene: 3. CDR3 bases: TGTGCCAGCAGTGAAACAGGGGGCGTGTACGAGCAGTACTTC. It translates to CASSETGGVYEQYF.

This chain connects TRBV2 to TRBJ2-7; D gene ambiguous. This CDR3 comprises 11 residues. Trimming pared 4 bases from V and 2 bases from J, leaving 3 bases between. The germline CDR1 and CDR2 sequences are SNHLY and FYNNEI. Written as DNA, the CDR3 is TGTGCCAGCAGTGGAGCCTACGAGCAGTACTTC. Encoded protein: CASSGAYEQYF.

This clone has more than one count but fewer than ten. V and J are TRBV4-3 and TRBJ2-5; 7 bases fit TRBD2. This CDR3 has 16 amino acids. V was clipped by 4 bases and J by 0 bases; unmatched bases: 8. The germline V gene has CDR1 LGHNA and CDR2 YSLEER. CDR3 bases: TGCGCCAGCAGCCCCGGGGGAGCGGGGTACCAAGAGACCCAGTACTTC. Amino acid sequence: CASSPGGAGYQETQYF.

J is TRBJ1-1 and V is TRBV9; D is unresolved. Germline CDR1 SGDLS, CDR2 YYNGEE. Trimming stripped 3 bases from V and 4 bases from J, with 4 bases between. The CDR3 spans 11 residues. Here the CDR3 DNA reads TGTGCCAGCAGCGCTGTCACTGAAGCTTTCTTT. This encodes CASSAVTEAFF.

V usage is TRBV4-3 and J usage is TRBJ2-2, with a weak D call TRBD2 (6 bases). With 4 bases removed from V and 1 base from J, the gap between germline ends came to 10 bases. Germline-derived CDR1 and CDR2 are LGHNA and YSLEER. The CDR3 loop spans 15 amino acids. CDR3 in DNA: TGCGCCAGCAGCCGTACAGCGGGGAACACCGGGGAGCTGTTTTTT. Its protein is CASSRTAGNTGELFF.

The V call is TRBV18, the J call TRBJ2-1; maybe TRBD1 (6 bases). The CDR3 extends over 14 amino acids. Germline V gene sequence: CDR1 KGHSH, CDR2 LQKENI. Trimming took off 3 bases at V and 10 bases at J, with 16 bases between the two ends. CDR3 DNA sequence: TGTGCCAGCTCACCGCCCCAGGGGATAGGGGAGCAGTTCTTC. Translating gives CASSPPQGIGEQFF. The full variable domain, rest sourced from reference TRBV18 and TRBJ2-1, is NAGVMQNPRHLVRRRGQEARLRCSPMKGHSHVYWYRQLPEEGLKFMVYLQKENIIDESGMPKERFSAEFPKEGPSILRIQQVVRGDSAAYFCASSPPQGIGEQFFGPGTRLTVL.

The V gene is TRBV18, the J gene TRBJ2-1; 13 nucleotides align to TRBD2. After removal of 3 bases from V and 7 bases from J, the junction contained 3 bases not matched to a gene. CDR3 length: 15 amino acids. CDR1 and CDR2 (germline): KGHSH, LQKENI. The CDR3 loop is CASSPGLAGVNEQFF. The DNA for the CDR3 is TGTGCCAGCTCACCTGGACTAGCGGGAGTGAATGAGCAGTTCTTC.

The chain links TRBV29-1 to TRBJ1-1; perhaps TRBD1 as D (5 bases). CDR3 length: 14 amino acids. The germline V gene has CDR1 SQVTM and CDR2 ANQGSEA. Trimming shortened V by 5 bases and J by 2 bases, and 15 bases separated the two germline ends. CDR3 bases: TGCAGCGTTAGACAGCTTTTGACTAACACTGAAGCTTTCTTT. It codes for CSVRQLLTNTEAFF.

CDR3 sequence: CASSLASGGAYEQYF. The DNA of the CDR3 is TGTGCCAGCAGCTTAGCTAGCGGGGGGGCCTACGAGCAGTACTTC. The chain couples TRBV11-2 to TRBJ2-7, with 12 nucleotides matching TRBD2. V shed 1 base, J shed 2 bases, and the junction held 0 bases outside the gene matches. This CDR3 spans 15 amino acids. CDR1 and CDR2 (germline): SGHAT, FQNNGV.

This clone occurred once. This chain links TRBV7-8 with TRBJ2-1, with 7 bases identical to TRBD2. The CDR3 extends over 14 amino acids. With 5 bases clipped from V and 4 bases from J, the junction kept 5 bases outside the gene matches. Germline CDR1 and CDR2: SGHVS and FQNEAQ. CDR3: CASSPPGGYNEQFF. CDR3 nucleotides: TGTGCCAGCAGCCCCCCGGGAGGATACAATGAGCAGTTCTTC.

The V call is TRBV7-9, the J call TRBJ2-5; TRBD1 agrees at 9 bases. The end of the DNA fits TRBJ2-7 better, so the J call may be wrong. Looked up from germline, CDR1 is SEHNR and CDR2 is FQNEAQ (reference sequence). CDR3 length: 13 amino acids. The CDR3 is CASSSRDRVEQYF. CDR3 coding DNA: TGTGCCAGCAGCTCCCGGGACAGGGTCGAGCAGTACTTC.

V is TRBV19 and J is TRBJ1-2; a weak D match, TRBD1 (5 bases). V lost 10 bases to trimming and J lost 0 bases, with 15 bases between them. Per germline, CDR1 LNHDA and CDR2 SQIVND (reference sequence). This CDR3 spans 14 amino acids. The CDR3 bases are TGTGCCACTAGAGGGAGGGGCTCTAACTATGGCTACACCTTC. Translation gives CATRGRGSNYGYTF.

This rearrangement joins TRBV2 to TRBJ2-7; 7 bases align to TRBD1. The V gene's germline CDR1 is SNHLY and CDR2 FYNNEI. The junction had 14 bases not matched to a gene; V was cut back by 3 bases and J by 3 bases. CDR3 length: 17 residues. CDR3 sequence (DNA): TGTGCCAGCAGTGAGAGGTGGAGAGGGGGCGCCCTCTACGAGCAGTACTTC. Its translation: CASSERWRGGALYEQYF.

The chain carries TRBV5-1 and TRBJ2-7, with a weak D call TRBD1 (6 bases). Trimming left V 0 bases short and J 0 bases short, with 10 bases between. In germline, CDR1 is SGHRS, CDR2 YFSETQ. The CDR3 loop spans 15 amino acids. CDR3: CASSLAGTSSYEQYF. The CDR3 DNA sequence: TGCGCCAGCAGCTTGGCCGGGACATCCTCCTACGAGCAGTACTTC.

V is TRBV7-3 and J is TRBJ2-6; the D is unclear. CDR1 and CDR2 from the germline V gene are SGHTA and FQGTGA. The V end was cut by 3 bases, the J end by 0 bases, with 9 bases between. This CDR3 has 16 amino acids. This CDR3 reads CASSFGGTSGANVLTF. In DNA, the CDR3 is TGTGCCAGCAGCTTTGGCGGAACCTCTGGGGCCAACGTCCTGACTTTC.

This sequence joins TRBV9 and TRBJ1-2; tentative D call: TRBD1 (6 bases). This CDR3 is built from 11 residues. Germline V gives CDR1 SGDLS, CDR2 YYNGEE. V was trimmed by 5 bases and J by 4 bases, leaving 6 bases between them. The CDR3 is CASRGAYGYTF. CDR3 nucleotides: TGTGCCAGCAGGGGGGCCTATGGCTACACCTTC.

The rearrangement links TRBV18 to TRBJ1-5; tentatively, D is TRBD1 (5 bases). Looked up from germline, CDR1 is KGHSH and CDR2 is LQKENI. The V and J ends lost 4 bases and 7 bases respectively, with 17 bases between them. The CDR3 covers 15 residues. The CDR3 loop is CASSLDGQGGQPQHF. CDR3 nucleotide sequence: TGTGCCAGCTCACTGGACGGCCAGGGTGGACAGCCCCAGCATTTT. Based on the CDR3 plus reference TRBV18 and TRBJ1-5, the full variable domain is NAGVMQNPRHLVRRRGQEARLRCSPMKGHSHVYWYRQLPEEGLKFMVYLQKENIIDESGMPKERFSAEFPKEGPSILRIQQVVRGDSAAYFCASSLDGQGGQPQHFGDGTRLSIL.

The V gene is TRBV4-1, the J gene TRBJ2-6; 7 bases match TRBD1. V lost 0 bases, J lost 4 bases, and 12 bases stayed unmatched. The CDR3 runs 19 residues. CDR1 and CDR2 (germline): MGHRA, YSYEKL. The CDR3: CASSQDSEGGAAGANVLTF. The CDR3 region has the DNA TGCGCCAGCAGCCAAGATTCGGAAGGGGGCGCTGCGGGGGCCAACGTCCTGACTTTC.

This chain links TRBV27 with TRBJ2-5; 9 bases fit TRBD1. V shed 5 bases, J shed 5 bases, and the junction held 18 bases outside the gene matches. The CDR3 totals 18 residues. The germline gives CDR1 MNHEY, CDR2 SMNVEV (reference sequence). CDR3 in amino acids: CASSTDHRGREVKETQYF. The CDR3 nucleotides are TGTGCCAGCAGTACCGACCACAGGGGGCGCGAGGTGAAGGAGACCCAGTACTTC.

This chain uses TRBV7-2 with TRBJ2-7; 12 nucleotides match TRBD2. The CDR3 sequence is 17 residues long. CDR1 and CDR2 from the germline V gene are SGHTA and FQGNSA. The V gene end was trimmed by 1 base and the J gene end by 0 bases; junction bases not matched to a gene: 4. CDR3 protein: CASSLGGTSGYSYEQYF. DNA of the CDR3: TGTGCCAGCAGCTTAGGGGGGACTAGCGGGTACTCCTACGAGCAGTACTTC. The full variable domain, with the rest looked up from reference TRBV7-2 and TRBJ2-7, is GAGVSQSPSNKVTEKGKDVELRCDPISGHTALYWYRQSLGQGLEFLIYFQGNSAPDKSGLPSDRFSAERTGGSVSTLTIQRTQQEDSAVYLCASSLGGTSGYSYEQYFGPGTRLTVT.

V gene TRBV28 combines with J gene TRBJ2-4; tentative D call: TRBD1 (6 bases). Germline CDR1 and CDR2: MDHEN and SYDVKM. Trimming removed 6 bases at V and 0 bases at J, with 15 bases between. CDR3 length: 16 amino acids. CDR3 in amino acids: CASSPDRSLAKNIQYF. DNA of the CDR3: TGTGCCAGCAGCCCGGACAGATCATTAGCCAAAAACATTCAGTACTTC.

The chain couples TRBV5-1 to TRBJ2-1; TRBD1 matches at 7 bases. Trimming removed 0 bases from V and 8 bases from J; junction bases left unmatched: 11. CDR3 size: 16 residues. Germline V gene lookup returns CDR1 SGHRS and CDR2 YFSETQ. The CDR3 sequence is CASSLGLDRSKDEQFF. The DNA for the CDR3 is TGCGCCAGCAGCTTGGGTTTGGACAGGTCAAAGGATGAGCAGTTCTTC.

The chain couples TRBV18 to TRBJ1-1; D gene uncertain. This CDR3 has 13 residues. The ends were cut back, 2 bases at V and 5 bases at J, with 9 bases in the middle. The germline V gene has CDR1 KGHSH and CDR2 LQKENI. The DNA for the CDR3 is TGTGCCAGCTCACCAAAGGCCGGGACTGAAGCTTTCTTT. This gives the protein CASSPKAGTEAFF. The variable domain in full, completed from reference TRBV18 and TRBJ1-1, reads NAGVMQNPRHLVRRRGQEARLRCSPMKGHSHVYWYRQLPEEGLKFMVYLQKENIIDESGMPKERFSAEFPKEGPSILRIQQVVRGDSAAYFCASSPKAGTEAFFGQGTRLTVV.